This T cell receptor (beta chain) was identified in a study of OX40 agonist ivuxolimab in advanced cancers. Across the whole study: In this trial design, patients received ivuxolimab intravenously at 0.01 to 10 mg/kg every 2 weeks. Patients enrolled in dose escalation were diagnosed with hepatocellular carcinoma, melanoma, renal cell or head and neck cancer. Therapy given before enrollment (anti-PD-1, anti-PD-L1 or anti-CTLA-4) was allowed, and under 45% had some. Study observations and caveats: Doses of 0.1 to 3.0 mg/kg were accompanied by clonal expansion of CD4+ and CD8+ blood T cells by week 6.

Points on this clone: What it binds is unknown.

Trimming removed 0 bases at V and 4 bases at J, with 10 bases between. This CDR3 contains 14 residues. CDR1 is SGHRS and CDR2 is YFSETQ in the germline V gene. TCRdb's table, derived via immunoSEQ multiplex PCR, lists solely in-frame clones and lacks some. The data show about 80,000 clones, with 85% to 95% seen just once and 0.55% to 0.7% held by the top ten. The sequence was obtained from an adult with an advanced solid tumor such as melanoma, head and neck, liver or kidney cancer. The genes are TRBV5-1 and TRBJ1-2, with D unclear. Material: CD4+ or CD8+ T cells sorted from blood, obtained in a trial of the OX40 agonist ivuxolimab. CDR3 DNA sequence: TGCGCCAGCAGCTTGGCTGTGCAGACCTATGGCTACACCTTC. Translated, it gives CASSLAVQTYGYTF.